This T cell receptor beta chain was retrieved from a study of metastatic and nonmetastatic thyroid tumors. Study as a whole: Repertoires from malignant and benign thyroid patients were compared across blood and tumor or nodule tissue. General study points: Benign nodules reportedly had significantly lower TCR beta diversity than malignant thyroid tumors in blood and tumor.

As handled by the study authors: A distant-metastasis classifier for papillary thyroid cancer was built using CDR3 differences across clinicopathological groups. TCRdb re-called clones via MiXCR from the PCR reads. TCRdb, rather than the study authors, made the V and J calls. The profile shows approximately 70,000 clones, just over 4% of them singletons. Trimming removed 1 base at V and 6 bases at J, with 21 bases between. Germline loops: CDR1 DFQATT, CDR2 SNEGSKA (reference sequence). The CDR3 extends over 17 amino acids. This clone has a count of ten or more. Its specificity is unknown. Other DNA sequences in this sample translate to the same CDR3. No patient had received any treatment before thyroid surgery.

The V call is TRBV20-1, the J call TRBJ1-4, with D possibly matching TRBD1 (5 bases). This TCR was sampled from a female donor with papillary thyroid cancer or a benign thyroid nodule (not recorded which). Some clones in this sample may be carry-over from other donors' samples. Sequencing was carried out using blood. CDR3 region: CSARVTGDGGWDEKLFF. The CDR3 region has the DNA TGCAGTGCTAGAGTGACCGGGGACGGGGGTTGGGATGAAAAACTGTTTTTT.